The 18 T cell receptor beta chains below were found in one sample sequenced in a study of blood T cell repertoires in COVID-19. Sequencing used immunoSEQ multiplex PCR; TCRdb keeps in-frame clones, though not all of them. The sample yields under 150,000 clones, 75% to 90% seen once. The sequenced sample consisted of peripheral blood. Receptors originate from a human donor in a cohort sampled during active COVID-19.

V usage is TRBV3-1 (or the pseudogene TRBV3-2) and J usage is TRBJ2-5; tentative D call: TRBD2 (6 bases). The CDR3 runs to 15 residues. The V end lost 1 base, the J end lost 4 bases, and 13 bases lay between the germline ends. In germline, CDR1 is LGHDT, CDR2 YNNKEL (reference sequence). The DNA for the CDR3 is TGTGCCAGCAGCCAAGGGTTAGGCGGGGTAGAGACCCAGTACTTC. Translating it yields CASSQGLGGVETQYF.

The chain employs TRBV29-1 and TRBJ2-3; D may be TRBD1 (7 bases). V lost 4 bases to trimming and J lost 5 bases, with 16 bases between them. Germline V gives CDR1 SQVTM, CDR2 ANQGSEA. This CDR3 contains 14 residues. The CDR3, as DNA: TGCAGCGTTGTCGCGGGGACAGCCGTAGATACGCAGTATTTT. Its translation is CSVVAGTAVDTQYF.

The rearrangement uses TRBV19 and TRBJ1-6, with 8 bases fitting TRBD1. The CDR3 has 16 residues. The trim removed 6 bases at V and 6 bases at J, leaving 10 bases unmatched. CDR1 is LNHDA and CDR2 is SQIVND in the germline V gene (reference sequence). The CDR3 loop reads CASSPDRGRGNSPLHF. The CDR3 DNA is TGTGCCAGTAGCCCTGACAGGGGAAGAGGTAATTCACCCCTCCACTTT.

This chain links TRBV15 with TRBJ2-1; D not resolved. The CDR3 covers 15 residues. CDR1 LNHNV and CDR2 YYDKDF come from the germline V gene (reference sequence). The V end was cut by 1 base, the J end by 6 bases, with 13 bases between. The CDR3 sequence: CATSRGRVLSNEQFF. The CDR3, as DNA: TGTGCCACCAGCAGAGGACGGGTATTGTCCAATGAGCAGTTCTTC.

The rearrangement uses TRBV5-5 and TRBJ2-1; 8 nucleotides align to TRBD1. There are 14 residues in the CDR3. Trimming removed 4 bases from V and 9 bases from J; junction bases left unmatched: 9. Per germline, CDR1 SGHKS and CDR2 YYEKEE (reference sequence). CDR3 protein: CASSRGTGVTEQFF. The CDR3 DNA sequence: TGTGCCAGCAGCCGGGGGACAGGAGTTACTGAGCAGTTCTTC.

This chain connects TRBV11-2 to TRBJ2-2, with D tentatively TRBD1 (5 bases). Germline CDR1 reads SGHAT; CDR2 reads FQNNGV. V lost 2 bases, J lost 4 bases, and 14 bases lay in between. This CDR3 has 16 amino acids. CDR3 loop: CASSLHPGPGTGELFF. The CDR3 DNA reads as TGTGCCAGCAGCTTACACCCAGGGCCGGGCACCGGGGAGCTGTTTTTT.

V and J are TRBV15 and TRBJ2-7, with 8 nucleotides matching TRBD2. CDR1 and CDR2 from the germline V gene are LNHNV and YYDKDF (reference sequence). The CDR3 is 15 amino acids. The V segment lost 1 base and the J segment 7 bases; nucleotides outside the gene matches: 9. CDR3 in DNA: TGTGCCACCAGCAGAGCCCTCGGGGGGGGCGCAGAGCAGTACTTC. It is translated as CATSRALGGGAEQYF.

The chain links TRBV2 to TRBJ1-6, with D unresolved. Germline lookup yields CDR1 SNHLY and CDR2 FYNNEI. The CDR3 loop spans 18 amino acids. V shed 1 base and J shed 6 bases, with 19 bases lying between them. The CDR3 here is CASSEVPLSVASNSPLHF. Here the CDR3 DNA reads TGTGCCAGCAGTGAAGTACCACTTTCGGTTGCGTCTAATTCACCCCTCCACTTT.

This chain uses TRBV19 with TRBJ2-1; TRBD2 might be the D (5 bases). V dropped 6 bases and J dropped 3 bases, with 15 bases sitting between them. This CDR3 has 15 amino acids. Germline V lookup: CDR1 LNHDA, CDR2 SQIVND (reference sequence). The CDR3 coding sequence is TGTGCCAGTAGCCACGGGGTATCGAACTACAATGAGCAGTTCTTC. This sequence encodes CASSHGVSNYNEQFF.

The gene calls are TRBV7-7 and TRBJ2-5, with TRBD2 identical over 10 bases. The CDR3 consists of 16 residues. The V and J ends lost 5 bases and 2 bases, in that order; junction bases with no gene match: 8. From germline, CDR1 is SSHAT and CDR2 FNYEAQ (reference sequence). The CDR3 here is CASSPGLAMGQETQYF. CDR3 DNA sequence: TGTGCCAGCAGCCCGGGACTAGCGATGGGGCAAGAGACCCAGTACTTC.

The rearrangement uses TRBV6-1 and TRBJ2-1; no firm D call. CDR3 size: 11 residues. Trimming removed 1 base from V and 8 bases from J, with 3 bases in between. Germline CDR1 MNHNS, CDR2 SASEGT. CDR3 amino acids: CASSEGHEQFF. The CDR3 DNA follows: TGTGCCAGCAGTGAAGGGCATGAGCAGTTCTTC.

At least ten counts were recorded for this clone. The same CDR3 is also encoded by other DNA sequences in this sample. The rearrangement links TRBV5-8 to TRBJ1-1; no reliable D call. The CDR3 extends over 16 amino acids. V dropped 2 bases and J dropped 1 base, with 15 bases sitting between them. Germline V gene data show CDR1 as SGHTS and CDR2 as YDEGEE. The CDR3, as DNA: TGTGCCAGCAGCTTTTCACCTAGAGAGCGGAACACTGAAGCTTTCTTT. Translating it yields CASSFSPRERNTEAFF.

The gene calls are TRBV30 and TRBJ1-5; tentatively, D is TRBD1 (6 bases). V shed 1 base and J shed 6 bases, with 10 bases lying between them. CDR1 is GTSNPN, CDR2 SVGIG, per germline (reference sequence). The CDR3 has 13 residues. CDR3 nucleotides: TGTGCCTGGAGTGACAGGGAATTTCAGCCCCAGCATTTT. Translation gives CAWSDREFQPQHF.

The V gene is TRBV10-1, the J gene TRBJ2-3; a possible D gene is TRBD2 (6 bases). Germline CDR1 reads WNHNN; CDR2 reads SYGVQD (reference sequence). This CDR3 spans 13 amino acids. V gave up 4 bases and J gave up 5 bases, with 10 bases separating them. CDR3 DNA: TGCGCCAGCAGTGGATCGGGGGTAGATACGCAGTATTTT. This encodes CASSGSGVDTQYF.

This clone came up once. The J gene is TRBJ1-5, the V gene TRBV27; D gene ambiguous. CDR1 MNHEY and CDR2 SMNVEV come from the germline V gene (reference sequence). The CDR3 totals 14 residues. V shed 7 bases and J shed 2 bases, with 12 bases lying between them. DNA of the CDR3: TGTGCCAGCACGTCCTCGGCGGGCAATCAGCCCCAGCATTTT. Amino acids: CASTSSAGNQPQHF.

This chain connects TRBV29-1 to TRBJ1-2; unclear D gene. Germline lookup yields CDR1 SQVTM and CDR2 ANQGSEA. The V and J ends lost 3 bases and 2 bases respectively, with 10 bases between them. The CDR3 extends over 13 amino acids. The chain's CDR3 is CSVESVLNYGYTF. The DNA of the CDR3 is TGCAGCGTTGAGTCGGTCTTGAACTATGGCTACACCTTC.

The CDR3 protein is CASSLARQGRRQETQYF. The CDR3 DNA follows: TGTGCCAGCAGCCTGGCCCGACAGGGCAGGAGACAAGAGACCCAGTACTTC. V gene TRBV7-8 combines with J gene TRBJ2-5; 7 positions match TRBD1. Losses at the gene ends were 5 bases for V and 2 bases for J; bases not matched to a gene: 14. The CDR3 spans 17 residues. CDR1 is SGHVS and CDR2 is FQNEAQ in the germline V gene.

The rearrangement uses TRBV19 and TRBJ2-1, with D perhaps matching TRBD2 (6 bases). Germline lookup yields CDR1 LNHDA and CDR2 SQIVND (reference sequence). This CDR3 contains 18 residues. The V end lost 6 bases, the J end lost 2 bases, and 23 bases lay between the germline ends. The CDR3 region has the DNA TGTGCCAGTAGCCCCGGGGTTTTCGGGGGACGGGCCTACAATGAGCAGTTCTTC. Translation gives CASSPGVFGGRAYNEQFF.